Sequencing of this TCR beta chain was carried out in a study of CD8+CD57+ T cells in acquired aplastic anemia. About the study: On average, sorted CD4+ and CD8+ cells gave 2.5 to 4 ug of DNA.

Only patients with CD8+CD57+ cell expansion on flow cytometry were chosen for sequencing. Germline V gene data show CDR1 as SGDLS and CDR2 as YYNGEE. V shed 0 bases and J shed 16 bases, with 17 bases lying between them. The CDR3 runs 13 residues. CDR3 and TCR beta VDJ profiling relied on a genomic DNA template. TCRdb reprocessed the reads with MiXCR, giving one entry per CDR3 protein. The sample contains approximately 250,000 distinct CDR3 sequences, 82% of which appear only once. This TCR was recovered from a human donor with aplastic anemia. This chain connects TRBV9 to TRBJ2-1; D may be TRBD1 (6 bases). Sequenced: sorted CD4+, CD8+, or CD8+CD57+ T cells (not recorded which) from PBMCs. The CDR3 protein is CASSVGTDTQYFF. The CDR3 DNA is TGTGCCAGCAGCGTAGGGACAGATACGCAGTATTTCTTC.